The sequence of this T cell receptor beta chain was determined in a study of cytomegalovirus exposure and HLA in healthy donors. PCR involved 60 Vbeta and 13 Jbeta primers. Some clones are missing from TCRdb's copy, which holds only in-frame ones; the method was immunoSEQ multiplex PCR. The table lists some 150,000 clones, about two thirds of them singletons, with 4% to 5.5% in the top ten. On this clone itself: The antigen remains undetermined.

Study-level points and caveats: Sequence variants that were highly shared formed a cluster that was likely a sequencing artifact. Through in vitro validation, three CMV-associated chains were shown to be specific for CMV antigens.

CDR3 size: 13 residues. Germline lookup yields CDR1 MNHEY and CDR2 SVGAGI. V was pared by 6 bases and J by 7 bases, with 5 bases of the junction left unmatched. Sequenced sample: PBMCs. This chain links TRBV6-5 with TRBJ2-2, with TRBD1 matching 7 bases. The TCR originated in a man in his 60s in good health and CMV-seronegative. CDR3 coding DNA: TGTGCCAGCAGGGTACAGGGGTTCGGGGAGCTGTTTTTT. Protein product: CASRVQGFGELFF.